The 25 T cell receptor beta chains presented below share a single source sample, sequenced in a study of cytomegalovirus exposure and HLA in healthy donors. The PCR made use of 60 Vbeta and 13 Jbeta primers. The method was immunoSEQ multiplex PCR; TCRdb's version includes in-frame clones alone and lacks a portion of them. The sample has roughly 100,000 clones, 82% seen once; the top ten hold approximately 3.6%. The sequencing input was PBMCs. These receptors came from a man aged 45-60 years in good health and CMV-seronegative.

The V gene is TRBV6-1, the J gene TRBJ2-1; a possible D gene is TRBD1 (6 bases). This CDR3 has 15 residues. V gave up 6 bases and J gave up 0 bases, with 12 bases separating them. The germline CDR1 and CDR2 sequences are MNHNS and SASEGT. CDR3 nucleotide sequence: TGTGCCAGCAGCCGGACAGATAGCTCCTACAATGAGCAGTTCTTC. It yields the protein CASSRTDSSYNEQFF.

The rearrangement links TRBV9 to TRBJ1-3, with D possibly being TRBD1 (6 bases). Germline loops: CDR1 SGDLS, CDR2 YYNGEE. Trimming stripped 4 bases from V and 0 bases from J, with 26 bases between. This CDR3 is built from 20 residues. The CDR3: CASSHEQGRAEGGSGNTIYF. The CDR3 nucleotides are TGTGCCAGCAGCCATGAACAGGGAAGGGCCGAGGGCGGCTCTGGAAACACCATATATTTT.

The chain uses TRBV30 and TRBJ2-5; 11 positions agree with TRBD1. The J call may be mistaken, given a closer DNA end match to TRBJ2-7. The CDR3 has 14 residues. Germline V gene data show CDR1 as GTSNPN and CDR2 as SVGIG (reference sequence). The DNA for the CDR3 is TGTGCCTCAAGGGACAGGGGGTTATTATACGAGCAGTACTTC. This codes for CASRDRGLLYEQYF.

J is TRBJ1-2 and V is TRBV28; D gene ambiguous. The CDR3 runs to 15 residues. V lost 2 bases to trimming and J lost 8 bases, with 18 bases between them. CDR1 MDHEN and CDR2 SYDVKM come from the germline V gene. The CDR3 bases are TGTGCCAGCAGTTTACTTGACGAGGGTAGGCACGGCTACACCTTC. Its translation is CASSLLDEGRHGYTF.

This clone was counted only a few times. Within the sample, other DNA sequences also encode this same CDR3. The chain combines TRBV13 with TRBJ2-3; D uncertain. Trimming removed 5 bases at V and 0 bases at J, with 3 bases between. Per the germline V gene, CDR1 is PRHDT and CDR2 is FYEKMQ (reference sequence). CDR3 size: 12 residues. CDR3 residues: CASSLSTDTQYF. The CDR3 bases are TGTGCCAGCAGCCTAAGCACAGATACGCAGTATTTT.

The chain recombines TRBV5-1 with TRBJ2-3, with 16 bases aligning to TRBD2. V lost 4 bases to trimming and J lost 2 bases; unmatched junction nucleotides: 4. Germline CDR1 reads SGHRS; CDR2 reads YFSETQ. This CDR3 comprises 17 residues. Here the CDR3 reads CASSRGLAGGNTDTQYF. The CDR3 coding sequence is TGCGCCAGCAGCCGGGGACTAGCGGGAGGGAACACAGATACGCAGTATTTT.

The chain recombines TRBV4-2 with TRBJ2-2; 7 nucleotides align to TRBD1. The CDR3 is 16 residues long. Trimming cost V 3 bases and J 6 bases; bases outside gene matches: 10. Germline CDR1 LGHNA, CDR2 YNFKEQ. This CDR3 reads CASSHPGGGGAGELFF. The DNA for the CDR3 is TGTGCCAGCAGCCACCCAGGGGGTGGAGGCGCCGGGGAGCTGTTTTTT.

The chain is built from TRBV28 and TRBJ2-4; D is possibly TRBD1 (5 bases). Germline assignment: CDR1 MDHEN and CDR2 SYDVKM. Trimming removed 6 bases at V and 3 bases at J, with 18 bases between. The CDR3 extends over 16 amino acids. CDR3 sequence reads: CASSPLQGSGKNIQYF. CDR3 nucleotides: TGTGCCAGCAGCCCTCTCCAGGGATCGGGCAAAAACATTCAGTACTTC. The full variable domain, with the rest looked up from reference TRBV28 and TRBJ2-4, is DVKVTQSSRYLVKRTGEKVFLECVQDMDHENMFWYRQDPGLGLRLIYFSYDVKMKEKGDIPEGYSVSREKKERFSLILESASTNQTSMYLCASSPLQGSGKNIQYFGAGTRLSVL.

This chain uses TRBV5-5 with TRBJ1-5; 7 nucleotides match TRBD1. With V trimmed by 0 bases and J by 7 bases, 4 bases remained unmatched. This CDR3 comprises 14 residues. The germline V gene encodes CDR1 SGHKS and CDR2 YYEKEE (reference sequence). CDR3 bases: TGTGCCAGCAGCTTGGAACAGGGGAGGCAGCCCCAGCATTTT. Protein sequence: CASSLEQGRQPQHF.

The V gene is TRBV29-1, the J gene TRBJ2-5; 8 positions match TRBD1. J was trimmed by 5 bases and V by 3 bases; bases with no gene match: 5. The CDR3 runs 13 residues. Germline CDR1 is SQVTM and CDR2 is ANQGSEA. The CDR3, as DNA: TGCAGCGTTGACCCCAGGGGGCATGAGACCCAGTACTTC. Translating gives CSVDPRGHETQYF.

The chain has TRBV28 and TRBJ1-2; TRBD1 might be the D (6 bases). The CDR3 loop spans 12 amino acids. From germline, CDR1 is MDHEN and CDR2 SYDVKM. Trimming pared 5 bases from V and 3 bases from J, leaving 7 bases between. For the CDR3, the DNA is TGTGCCAGCAGTCAGGGGCACTATGGCTACACCTTC. Its translation is CASSQGHYGYTF.

The chain uses TRBV7-2 and TRBJ2-5; unclear D gene. Trimming pared 5 bases from V and 7 bases from J, leaving 8 bases between. Per the germline V gene, CDR1 is SGHTA and CDR2 is FQGNSA. The CDR3 spans 11 residues. CDR3 sequence reads: CASSDRGTQYF. The CDR3 bases are TGTGCCAGCAGCGACCGAGGGACCCAGTACTTC.

Remarks on this clone: Sequence at one end of the junction differs from germline and may be a read error. This rearrangement joins TRBV9 to TRBJ2-1; 15 bases agree with TRBD2. The CDR3 sequence is 16 residues long. Germline V gene sequence: CDR1 SGDLS, CDR2 YYNGEE. CDR3 sequence: CAGSVGTSGGFDEQFF. The CDR3 coding sequence is TGTGCCGGCAGCGTAGGGACTAGCGGGGGGTTTGATGAGCAGTTCTTC.

The rearrangement uses TRBV27 and TRBJ2-5; 11 bases match TRBD2. V lost 7 bases and J lost 11; bases outside the gene matches: 12. The germline CDR1 and CDR2 sequences are MNHEY and SMNVEV (reference sequence). This CDR3 region has 14 residues. The CDR3 coding sequence is TGTGCCAGCAATAACCCACTAGCGGGAGCGGTTCAGTACTTC. Translating it yields CASNNPLAGAVQYF.

The J gene is TRBJ1-1, the V gene TRBV6-5; D remains unclear. V was pared by 5 bases and J by 0 bases, with 10 bases between. The CDR3 has 14 residues. Germline V gene lookup returns CDR1 MNHEY and CDR2 SVGAGI. The DNA of the CDR3 is TGTGCCAGCAGTCCTAGGCAGATGAACACTGAAGCTTTCTTT. This translates into CASSPRQMNTEAFF.

This clone has a handful of counts. The chain joins TRBV7-2 to TRBJ1-5; D might be TRBD1 (5 bases). V lost 7 bases and J lost 7, with 20 bases in between. The germline V gene has CDR1 SGHTA and CDR2 FQGNSA. This CDR3 comprises 15 residues. CDR3 protein: CASTYLGGDGQPQHF. DNA for the CDR3: TGTGCCAGCACGTACCTGGGGGGGGACGGCCAGCCCCAGCATTTT.

The chain has TRBV11-2 and TRBJ1-4, with TRBD1 matching 7 bases. The CDR3 has 14 amino acids. The V gene's germline CDR1 is SGHAT and CDR2 FQNNGV. V dropped 2 bases and J dropped 8; count of bases not matched to a gene: 5. This chain's CDR3 is CASSLRQGGEKLFF. The CDR3 nucleotides are TGTGCCAGCAGCTTAAGACAGGGCGGCGAAAAACTGTTTTTT.

This rearrangement joins TRBV9 to TRBJ1-2; TRBD1 matches 8 bases. The V segment lost 4 bases and the J segment 5 bases; nucleotides outside the gene matches: 7. Per the germline V gene, CDR1 is SGDLS and CDR2 is YYNGEE. This CDR3 has 14 amino acids. CDR3 sequence (DNA): TGTGCCAGCAGCCCCGGACAGGGAGGATATGGCTACACCTTC. It codes for CASSPGQGGYGYTF.

The CDR3 loop reads CASSERGAFIGNEQYF. The CDR3 coding sequence is TGTGCCAGCAGTGAGCGTGGGGCTTTCATTGGGAACGAGCAGTACTTC. The J gene is TRBJ2-7, the V gene TRBV6-1; D may be TRBD1 (5 bases). The CDR3 covers 16 residues. The V gene lost 3 bases and the J gene lost 5 bases, with 20 bases spanning the gap. In germline, CDR1 is MNHNS, CDR2 SASEGT.

The J gene is TRBJ1-3, the V gene TRBV7-8, with unresolved D. Per the germline V gene, CDR1 is SGHVS and CDR2 is FQNEAQ. The length of the CDR3 is 17 residues. The V and J ends lost 1 base and 0 bases respectively, with 13 bases between them. The CDR3 region is CASSLEGRLISGNTIYF. The CDR3, as DNA: TGTGCCAGCAGCTTAGAAGGGAGGCTGATCTCTGGAAACACCATATATTTT. Filled out from reference TRBV7-8 and TRBJ1-3, the complete variable domain reads GAGVSQSPRYKVAKRGQDVALRCDPISGHVSLFWYQQALGQGPEFLTYFQNEAQLDKSGLPSDRFFAERPEGSVSTLKIQRTQQEDSAVYLCASSLEGRLISGNTIYFGEGSWLTVV.

This clone was detected only once. V usage is TRBV10-1 and J usage is TRBJ2-3; D might be TRBD1 (5 bases). The length of the CDR3 is 14 residues. V lost 5 bases, J lost 11 bases, and 20 bases lay in between. Germline values: CDR1 WNHNN, CDR2 SYGVQD (reference sequence). Written as DNA, the CDR3 is TGCGCCAGCAGTATGGACATCCAACCCGGTGGGCAGTATTTT. Residues: CASSMDIQPGGQYF.

A few counts support this clone. This chain links TRBV5-1 with TRBJ1-4, with D unresolved. V was clipped by 2 bases and J by 3 bases, with 8 bases between them. The germline V gene encodes CDR1 SGHRS and CDR2 YFSETQ. There are 14 residues in the CDR3. The CDR3 region is CASSFNMANEKLFF. CDR3 bases: TGCGCCAGCAGCTTCAACATGGCTAATGAAAAACTGTTTTTT.

The CDR3 nucleotides read TGTGCCAGCAGTTTCCCAGGATATATTGGAAACACCATATATTTT. This translates into CASSFPGYIGNTIYF. The chain combines TRBV28 with TRBJ1-3; D gene ambiguous. The germline V and J ends were trimmed by 3 bases and 3 bases, with 12 bases remaining between them. Per the germline V gene, CDR1 is MDHEN and CDR2 is SYDVKM. This CDR3 has 15 amino acids.

The genes are TRBV18 and TRBJ1-5; 11 positions match TRBD1. From germline, CDR1 is KGHSH and CDR2 LQKENI. The ends lost 3 bases at V and 6 bases at J; junction bases unmatched: 13. The CDR3 loop spans 18 amino acids. CDR3 nucleotides: TGTGCCAGCTCACCCTCACTTTTGGGACAGGGGGTGGTTCAGCCCCAGCATTTT. Translation gives CASSPSLLGQGVVQPQHF. The full variable domain, with the rest looked up from reference TRBV18 and TRBJ1-5, is NAGVMQNPRHLVRRRGQEARLRCSPMKGHSHVYWYRQLPEEGLKFMVYLQKENIIDESGMPKERFSAEFPKEGPSILRIQQVVRGDSAAYFCASSPSLLGQGVVQPQHFGDGTRLSIL.

V gene TRBV29-1 combines with J gene TRBJ2-7, with TRBD1 matching over 8 bases. The V segment lost 6 bases and the J segment 5 bases; nucleotides outside the gene matches: 6. This CDR3 is built from 12 residues. CDR1 is SQVTM, CDR2 ANQGSEA, per germline. Here the CDR3 DNA reads TGCAGCGTCCGGACAGGGATCGACGAGCAGTACTTC. Its translation: CSVRTGIDEQYF.